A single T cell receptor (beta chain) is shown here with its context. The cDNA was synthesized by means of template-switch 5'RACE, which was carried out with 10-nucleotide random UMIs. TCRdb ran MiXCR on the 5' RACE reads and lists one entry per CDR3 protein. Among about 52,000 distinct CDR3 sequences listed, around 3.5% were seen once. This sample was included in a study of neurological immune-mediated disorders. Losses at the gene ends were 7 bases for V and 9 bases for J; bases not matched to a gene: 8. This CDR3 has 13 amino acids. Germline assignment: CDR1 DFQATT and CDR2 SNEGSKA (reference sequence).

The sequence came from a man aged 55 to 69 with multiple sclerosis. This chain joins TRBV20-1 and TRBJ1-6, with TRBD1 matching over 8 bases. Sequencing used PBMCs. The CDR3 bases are TGCAGTGGCATCGAGACAGGGGCTTCACCCCTCCACTTT. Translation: CSGIETGASPLHF.